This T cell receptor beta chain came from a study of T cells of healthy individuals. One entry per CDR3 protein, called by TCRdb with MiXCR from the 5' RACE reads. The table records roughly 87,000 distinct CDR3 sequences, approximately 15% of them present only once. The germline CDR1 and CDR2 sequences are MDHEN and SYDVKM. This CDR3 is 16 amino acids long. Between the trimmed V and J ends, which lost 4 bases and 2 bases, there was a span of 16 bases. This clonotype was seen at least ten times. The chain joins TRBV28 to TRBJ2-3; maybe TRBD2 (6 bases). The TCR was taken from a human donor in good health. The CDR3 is CASSWDSGAYTDTQYF. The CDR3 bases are TGTGCCAGCAGTTGGGATAGCGGAGCATACACAGATACGCAGTATTTT.